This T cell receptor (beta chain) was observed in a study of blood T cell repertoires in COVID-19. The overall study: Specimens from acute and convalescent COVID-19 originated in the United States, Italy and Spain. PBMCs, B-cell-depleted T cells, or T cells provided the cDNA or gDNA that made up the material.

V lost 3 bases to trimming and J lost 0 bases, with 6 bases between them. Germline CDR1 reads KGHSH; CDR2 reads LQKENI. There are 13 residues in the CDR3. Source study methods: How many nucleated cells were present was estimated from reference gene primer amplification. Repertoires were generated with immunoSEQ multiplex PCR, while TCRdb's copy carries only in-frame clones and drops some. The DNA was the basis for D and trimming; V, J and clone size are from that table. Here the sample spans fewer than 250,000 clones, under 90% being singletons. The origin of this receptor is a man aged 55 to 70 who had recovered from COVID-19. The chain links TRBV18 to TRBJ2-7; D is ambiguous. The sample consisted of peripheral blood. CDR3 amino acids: CASSPQNSYEQYF. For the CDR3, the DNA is TGTGCCAGCTCACCTCAAAACTCCTACGAGCAGTACTTC.